The clone carrying this T cell receptor (beta chain) was picked up a small number of times. No antigen is known for it. The sample is drawn from a study of identical twins. Germline trimming cut 0 bases from V and 4 bases from J; bases unmatched to any gene: 6. The CDR3 spans 16 residues. CDR1 SQVTM and CDR2 ANQGSEA come from the germline V gene. Study-wide results and caveats: Compared with unrelated sharing, twin-shared out-of-frame alpha sequences had more low-probability sequences. With monozygotic twins, out-of-frame TCR alpha sharing exceeded what models estimated.

TCRdb re-called the 5' RACE reads with MiXCR, one entry per CDR3 protein. The table has a few hundred thousand distinct CDR3 sequences, 6.5% to 9.5% seen once. The data were also submitted as part of a second study, on yellow fever vaccine responses in identical twins. That investigation notes: It has been reported that, in twins, the vaccine T cell response seemed partly convergent and partly personalized.

Sequences were obtained from CD8+ T cells sorted from blood. The V gene is TRBV29-1, the J gene TRBJ2-6; TRBD1 matches at 7 bases. The sequence was collected from a woman aged 18-29 years in good health. The CDR3 protein is CSVEDPTGSGANVLTF. The CDR3 coding sequence is TGCAGCGTTGAAGACCCGACAGGGTCCGGGGCCAACGTCCTGACTTTC.